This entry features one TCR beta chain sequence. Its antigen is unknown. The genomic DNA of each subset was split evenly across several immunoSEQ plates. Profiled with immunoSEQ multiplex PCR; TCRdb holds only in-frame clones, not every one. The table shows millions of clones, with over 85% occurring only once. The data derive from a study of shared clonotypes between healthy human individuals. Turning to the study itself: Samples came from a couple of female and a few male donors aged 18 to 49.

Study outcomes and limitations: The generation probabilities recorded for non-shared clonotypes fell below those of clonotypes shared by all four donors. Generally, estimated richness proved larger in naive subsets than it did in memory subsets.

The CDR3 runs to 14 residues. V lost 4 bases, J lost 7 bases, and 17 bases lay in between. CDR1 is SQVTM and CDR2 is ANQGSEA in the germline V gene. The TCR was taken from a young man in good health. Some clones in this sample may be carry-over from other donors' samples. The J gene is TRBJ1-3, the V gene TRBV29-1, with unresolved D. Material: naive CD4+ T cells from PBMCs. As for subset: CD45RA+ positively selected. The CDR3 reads CSVGLGSGVNTIYF. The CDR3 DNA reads TGCAGCGTTGGTCTGGGGAGCGGGGTGAACACCATATATTTT.